Listed below are T cell receptor beta chains from one sample, sequenced in a study of early T cells in non-severe SARS-CoV-2 infection. TCRdb reanalysed the 5' RACE reads using MiXCR and keeps one entry per CDR3 protein. The repertoire holds fewer than 25,000 distinct CDR3 sequences, with approximately 4.3% as singletons. Sequenced material: whole blood. Receptors were obtained from an adult who was a healthcare worker with PCR-confirmed SARS-CoV-2 infection or an uninfected control (not recorded which). Each CDR3 is given with its conserved first and last residue. A D gene is named only where the DNA matches it firmly. Expanded clones get a size class; other rows say once, few or many, or leave the size out.

CDR3	DNA	V	size	D	J
CASSQTGSWSNSPLHF	TGCGCCAGCAGCCAGACAGGGTCGTGGAGCAATTCACCCCTCCACTTT	TRBV4-1	many	TRBD1	TRBJ1-6
CASSYDEGVQPQHF	TGTGCCAGCAGTTACGATGAGGGGGTTCAGCCCCAGCATTTT	TRBV6-6	few	NA	TRBJ1-5
CARQIQETQYF	TGTGCCAGACAGATCCAAGAGACCCAGTACTTC	TRBV19	many	NA	TRBJ2-5
CASSYHRDGTGELFF	TGTGCCAGCAGTTATCACAGGGACGGAACCGGGGAGCTGTTTTTT	TRBV12-3/TRBV12-4	NA	NA	TRBJ2-2
CSAREGTSGRGDTQYF	TGCAGTGCTAGAGAGGGGACTAGCGGACGGGGAGATACGCAGTATTTT	TRBV20-1	medium-sized	TRBD2	TRBJ2-3
CASSLVPGGYSDEQYF	TGTGCCAGCAGCTTGGTTCCGGGAGGATACTCGGACGAGCAGTACTTC	TRBV5-5	many	TRBD2	TRBJ2-7
CASRATGTAFSGANVLTF	TGTGCCAGCAGAGCGACAGGGACAGCGTTCTCTGGGGCCAACGTCCTGACTTTC	TRBV28	many	TRBD1	TRBJ2-6
CSVGWGVLFYEQYF	TGCAGCGTGGGTTGGGGTGTACTTTTTTACGAGCAGTACTTC	TRBV29-1	many	NA	TRBJ2-7
CASSLRGGLDPDTQYF	TGCGCCAGCAGCCTTAGGGGGGGACTAGACCCAGATACGCAGTATTTT	TRBV4-1	medium-sized	TRBD2	TRBJ2-3
CASSPLAGHKGETQYF	TGTGCCAGCAGCCCCTTAGCGGGCCACAAGGGTGAGACCCAGTACTTC	TRBV7-6	many	TRBD2	TRBJ2-5
CASSPSQYNEQFF	TGTGCCAGCTCACCATCCCAGTACAATGAGCAGTTCTTC	TRBV18	few	NA	TRBJ2-1
CASTKQGSGANVLTF	TGTGCCAGCACAAAACAGGGATCTGGGGCCAACGTCCTGACTTTC	TRBV12-3/TRBV12-4	many	NA	TRBJ2-6
CASSFGGSSYNEQFF	TGTGCCAGCAGCTTTGGCGGGAGTTCCTACAATGAGCAGTTCTTC	TRBV5-6	many	TRBD2	TRBJ2-1
CASSQTGLAGGLYEQYF	TGTGCCAGCAGTCAGACGGGACTAGCGGGAGGACTCTACGAGCAGTACTTC	TRBV25-1	medium-sized	TRBD2	TRBJ2-7
CSALGTREVNIQYF	TGCAGTGCTTTAGGGACCAGGGAAGTAAACATTCAGTACTTC	TRBV20-1	NA	NA	TRBJ2-4
CASSQDYNEQFF	TGTGCCAGCAGCCAAGACTACAATGAGCAGTTCTTC	TRBV2	NA	NA	TRBJ2-1
CASSLQGRVYEQYF	TGTGCCAGCAGCCTCCAGGGGAGGGTCTACGAGCAGTACTTC	TRBV28	many	NA	TRBJ2-7
CASDTGLAGTQETQYF	TGCGCCAGTGACACGGGACTAGCGGGGACTCAAGAGACCCAGTACTTC	TRBV5-1	many	TRBD2	TRBJ2-5
CASSLRTSTGRNNQPQHF	TGTGCCAGCAGCTTGAGGACATCCACAGGAAGAAACAATCAGCCCCAGCATTTT	TRBV5-6	many	NA	TRBJ1-5
CASSAKLLTDTQYF	TGTGCCAGCAGTGCCAAACTCCTCACAGATACGCAGTATTTT	TRBV25-1	many	NA	TRBJ2-3